The 18 T cell receptor beta chains below all came from one sample that was sequenced in a study of T-cell memory formation after mild COVID-19. TCRdb processed the 5' RACE reads anew with MiXCR; each CDR3 protein has one entry. The repertoire includes just over 400,000 distinct CDR3 sequences, around a quarter of them detected once, and around 13% sits in the top ten. The sample comprised PBMCs or a T cell subset sorted from them (not recorded which). The receptor set was obtained from an adult woman who had mild COVID-19 (a few samples of this study predate the infection). Cell type and time point are not known.

The V gene is TRBV27, the J gene TRBJ1-1; no clear D gene. Trimming removed 7 bases from V and 0 bases from J, with 12 bases in between. Germline V CDR1 and CDR2: MNHEY, SMNVEV (reference sequence). This CDR3 has 14 amino acids. The CDR3 DNA sequence: TGTGCCAGCAAGACCTCGGGAATGAACACTGAAGCTTTCTTT. Amino acids: CASKTSGMNTEAFF.

The J gene is TRBJ1-4, the V gene TRBV24-1; tentatively, D is TRBD1 (6 bases). Germline V gene data show CDR1 as KGHDR and CDR2 as SFDVKD. The CDR3 spans 16 residues. Trimming cost V 2 bases and J 0 bases, with 9 bases left between them. The chain's CDR3 is CATSDSGAATNEKLFF. As DNA, the CDR3 is TGTGCCACCAGTGATTCAGGGGCGGCAACTAATGAAAAACTGTTTTTT.

This clonotype was counted between two and nine times. The rearrangement uses TRBV24-1 and TRBJ2-1; 13 positions agree with TRBD2. V lost 10 bases and J lost 7; bases outside the gene matches: 6. CDR1 is KGHDR, CDR2 SFDVKD, per germline. There are 14 residues in the CDR3. CDR3 nucleotide sequence: TGTGCCACGCGGACTAGCGGGAGTGGGAATGAGCAGTTCTTC. Translated, it gives CATRTSGSGNEQFF.

A few counts support this clonotype. J is TRBJ2-1 and V is TRBV4-2; 11 nucleotides line up with TRBD2. V shed 4 bases, J shed 7 bases, and the junction held 12 bases outside the gene matches. Per the germline V gene, CDR1 is LGHNA and CDR2 is YNFKEQ. The CDR3 has 17 residues. CDR3 in DNA: TGTGCCAGCAGCCCGACCACCACTAGCGGGGGAGGGAATGAGCAGTTCTTC. Its translation: CASSPTTTSGGGNEQFF.

There are a few counts of this clonotype. The chain recombines TRBV18 with TRBJ2-1, with 7 bases lining up with TRBD2. This CDR3 spans 16 amino acids. Unmatched junction bases numbered 5, after V lost 3 bases and J lost 0 bases. Looked up from germline, CDR1 is KGHSH and CDR2 is LQKENI. The CDR3 coding sequence is TGTGCCAGCTCACCCCAGCTAGCGGACTCCTACAATGAGCAGTTCTTC. This codes for CASSPQLADSYNEQFF. Full variable domain (outside the CDR3, taken from reference TRBV18 and TRBJ2-1): NAGVMQNPRHLVRRRGQEARLRCSPMKGHSHVYWYRQLPEEGLKFMVYLQKENIIDESGMPKERFSAEFPKEGPSILRIQQVVRGDSAAYFCASSPQLADSYNEQFFGPGTRLTVL.

This clonotype was seen a handful of times. V and J are TRBV18 and TRBJ2-1; TRBD1 matches at 8 bases. Losses at the gene ends were 2 bases for V and 1 base for J; bases not matched to a gene: 4. The germline V gene encodes CDR1 KGHSH and CDR2 LQKENI. The CDR3 runs 16 residues. In DNA form, the CDR3 reads TGTGCCAGCTCACCATCCAGGGGGCAATCCTACAATGAGCAGTTCTTC. Amino acid sequence: CASSPSRGQSYNEQFF.

This clonotype has more than one count but fewer than ten. The chain carries TRBV4-3 and TRBJ2-3; TRBD2 agrees at 16 bases. CDR1 LGHNA and CDR2 YSLEER come from the germline V gene. V shed 1 base, J shed 1 base, and the junction held 5 bases outside the gene matches. CDR3 length: 19 amino acids. In DNA form, the CDR3 reads TGCGCCAGCAGCCAAGGAACGGGACTAGCGGGAGGGGGCACAGATACGCAGTATTTT. This sequence encodes CASSQGTGLAGGGTDTQYF.

The genes are TRBV5-1 and TRBJ2-3; D is ambiguous. CDR1 and CDR2 (germline): SGHRS, YFSETQ. The length of the CDR3 is 13 residues. Trimming stripped 5 bases from V and 3 bases from J, with 10 bases between. The CDR3 sequence is CASSDGGTDTQYF. The DNA of the CDR3 is TGCGCCAGCAGTGATGGCGGAACAGATACGCAGTATTTT.

The CDR3 sequence: CASSLWGGTDTQYF. Here the CDR3 DNA reads TGTGCCAGCAGCTTATGGGGAGGAACAGATACGCAGTATTTT. V is TRBV11-2 and J is TRBJ2-3; the D gene is possibly TRBD2 (6 bases). The CDR3 is 14 amino acids. V lost 2 bases and J lost 3, with 9 bases in between. Germline CDR1 SGHAT, CDR2 FQNNGV.

The chain carries TRBV7-9 and TRBJ2-5, with a possible D match to TRBD1 (6 bases). This CDR3 comprises 12 residues. From germline, CDR1 is SEHNR and CDR2 FQNEAQ (reference sequence). The V and J ends lost 6 bases and 2 bases respectively, with 7 bases between them. The CDR3 spells CASRGHQETQYF. The CDR3 DNA sequence: TGTGCCAGCAGGGGACATCAAGAGACCCAGTACTTC.

This clonotype has more than one count but fewer than ten. The rearrangement uses TRBV7-9 and TRBJ2-1; 7 positions agree with TRBD1. CDR3 length: 14 amino acids. The ends lost 6 bases at V and 4 bases at J; junction bases unmatched: 6. The germline CDR1 and CDR2 sequences are SEHNR and FQNEAQ (reference sequence). CDR3 bases: TGTGCCAGCAGTCCGCAGGGGGTGTACAATGAGCAGTTCTTC. Translating it yields CASSPQGVYNEQFF.

The V gene is TRBV5-1, the J gene TRBJ2-7, with D unclear. Trimming left V 2 bases short and J 0 bases short, with 6 bases between. Germline CDR1 is SGHRS and CDR2 is YFSETQ. The CDR3 is 13 amino acids. CDR3 amino acids: CASSLYSSYEQYF. The CDR3 coding sequence is TGCGCCAGCAGCTTATACAGCTCCTACGAGCAGTACTTC.

V and J are TRBV7-9 and TRBJ1-4, with D perhaps matching TRBD1 (5 bases). The CDR3 spans 13 residues. Trimming pared 7 bases from V and 5 bases from J, leaving 11 bases between. Per germline, CDR1 SEHNR and CDR2 FQNEAQ (reference sequence). The CDR3 bases are TGTGCCAGCAAGGGGAAAGGAAATGAAAAACTGTTTTTT. This translates into CASKGKGNEKLFF.

This sequence joins TRBV12-3 or TRBV12-4 and TRBJ2-3; D possibly matches TRBD1 or TRBD2 (5 bases each). Trimming cost V 4 bases and J 2 bases, with 13 bases left between them. The CDR3 consists of 15 residues. The CDR3 loop is CASSSSGAPTDTQYF. The CDR3 nucleotides are TGTGCCAGCAGTTCCTCCGGGGCCCCCACAGATACGCAGTATTTT.

This chain joins TRBV18 and TRBJ2-7; 8 nucleotides line up with TRBD2. CDR1 KGHSH and CDR2 LQKENI come from the germline V gene. The CDR3 sequence is 13 residues long. With V trimmed by 6 bases and J by 6 bases, 7 bases remained unmatched. CDR3 bases: TGTGCCAGCTCTCAACAGGGACTAGTCGAGCAGTACTTC. Amino acid sequence: CASSQQGLVEQYF.

The gene calls are TRBV3-1 and TRBJ2-2; no firm D call. V was cut by 4 bases and J by 1 base, with 10 bases left in between. This CDR3 region has 15 residues. CDR1 and CDR2 from the germline V gene are LGHDT and YNNKEL (reference sequence). DNA of the CDR3: TGTGCCAGCAGCCTAGTGGACGAGAACACCGGGGAGCTGTTTTTT. This sequence encodes CASSLVDENTGELFF.

The chain has TRBV25-1 and TRBJ2-7, with unresolved D. Germline V lookup: CDR1 MGHDK, CDR2 SYGVNS. The CDR3 has 12 residues. Trimming left V 3 bases short and J 3 bases short, with 6 bases between. The CDR3, as DNA: TGTGCCAGCAGTGATCTCCACTACGAGCAGTACTTC. This translates into CASSDLHYEQYF.

The chain combines TRBV12-3 or TRBV12-4 with TRBJ1-3; D call uncertain. V dropped 6 bases and J dropped 0 bases, with 6 bases sitting between them. The CDR3 is 13 residues long. The CDR3 protein is CASRLSSGNTIYF. CDR3 nucleotide sequence: TGTGCCAGCAGACTGAGCTCTGGAAACACCATATATTTT.